One and the same sample provided the 13 T cell receptor beta chains below, sequenced in a study of shared clonotypes between healthy human individuals. The repertoire was sequenced with immunoSEQ multiplex PCR; TCRdb's copy has only in-frame clones and lacks some. The repertoire has about 560,000 clones, roughly four fifths of them found once; the top ten carry more than 10%. Source material: PBMCs. Receptors originate from a woman aged 40 to 55 in good health. Some clones in this sample may be carry-over from other donors' samples.

The CDR3, as DNA: TGTGCCATCAGTGAGTCGGCCGGCTATACGCAGTATTTT. Residues: CAISESAGYTQYF. The genes are TRBV10-3 and TRBJ2-3; D unclear. Deletions cut 0 bases from V and 7 bases from J, with 8 bases between. The CDR3 loop spans 13 amino acids. Per the germline V gene, CDR1 is ENHRY and CDR2 is SYGVKD.

This sequence joins TRBV5-8 and TRBJ2-1, with 7 positions matching TRBD1. Germline CDR1 reads SGHTS; CDR2 reads YDEGEE. J lost 6 bases, V lost 0 bases, and 0 bases had no gene match. The CDR3 extends over 13 amino acids. The CDR3 region has the DNA TGTGCCAGCAGCTTGGGACAGGGCAATGAGCAGTTCTTC. Protein product: CASSLGQGNEQFF. Filled out from reference TRBV5-8 and TRBJ2-1, the complete variable domain reads EAGVTQSPTHLIKTRGQQATLRCSPISGHTSVYWYQQALGLGLQFLLWYDEGEERNRGNFPPRFSGRQFPNYSSELNVNALELEDSALYLCASSLGQGNEQFFGPGTRLTVL.

V gene TRBV7-8 combines with J gene TRBJ2-1; TRBD1 matches 9 bases. After removal of 1 base from V and 6 bases from J, the junction contained 4 bases not matched to a gene. This CDR3 is built from 15 residues. In germline, CDR1 is SGHVS, CDR2 FQNEAQ. CDR3 nucleotide sequence: TGTGCCAGCAGCTTAGTAGGGACAGGGCTCAATGAGCAGTTCTTC. Translation: CASSLVGTGLNEQFF.

The chain joins TRBV6-5 to TRBJ1-2; maybe TRBD1 (5 bases). The V gene's germline CDR1 is MNHEY and CDR2 SVGAGI. Trimming removed 8 bases from V and 8 bases from J, with 18 bases in between. The CDR3 sequence is 13 residues long. The CDR3 loop is CASGRGGKFGYTF. Written as DNA, the CDR3 is TGTGCCAGCGGCCGGGGCGGGAAGTTCGGCTACACCTTC.

This clone was detected ten times or more. The chain combines TRBV6-4 with TRBJ2-3; TRBD2 matches 9 bases. Germline V gene data show CDR1 as MRHNA and CDR2 as SNTAGT. The CDR3 is 16 amino acids. With 3 bases clipped from V and 2 bases from J, the junction kept 6 bases outside the gene matches. The CDR3 DNA follows: TGTGCCAGCAGTGAAAATAGCGGGAGCCCCACAGATACGCAGTATTTT. Residues: CASSENSGSPTDTQYF.

This rearrangement joins TRBV5-4 to TRBJ2-2; the D gene is possibly TRBD1 (5 bases). The CDR3 totals 14 residues. With 4 bases removed from V and 3 bases from J, the gap between germline ends came to 10 bases. The germline CDR1 and CDR2 sequences are SGHNT and YYREEE (reference sequence). Here the CDR3 reads CASSLGPDTGELFF. The CDR3 nucleotides are TGTGCCAGCAGCCTGGGGCCGGACACCGGGGAGCTGTTTTTT.

This clone showed up just once. This chain uses TRBV7-3 with TRBJ1-4; D uncertain. Per germline, CDR1 SGHTA and CDR2 FQGTGA. There are 14 residues in the CDR3. The V gene lost 3 bases and the J gene lost 5 bases, with 10 bases spanning the gap. The DNA of the CDR3 is TGTGCCAGCAGCTTTTCAGGCGAGAATGAAAAACTGTTTTTT. Protein product: CASSFSGENEKLFF.

This chain connects TRBV6-1 to TRBJ2-7; D is unclear. CDR3 size: 14 residues. Germline CDR1 is MNHNS and CDR2 is SASEGT. V was trimmed by 1 base and J by 2 bases, leaving 9 bases between them. This CDR3 reads CASSEVNGPYEQYF. CDR3 coding DNA: TGTGCCAGCAGTGAAGTAAACGGCCCCTACGAGCAGTACTTC.

Comment on this clone: The sample has other DNA sequences that encode this CDR3 too. The chain employs TRBV29-1 and TRBJ2-1; D ambiguous. The CDR3 runs to 11 residues. The V end lost 6 bases, the J end lost 4 bases, and 7 bases lay between the germline ends. CDR1 SQVTM and CDR2 ANQGSEA come from the germline V gene. CDR3 sequence: CSVARYNEQFF. DNA of the CDR3: TGCAGCGTGGCCCGATACAATGAGCAGTTCTTC.

Points on this clone: Other DNA sequences from this sample encode an identical CDR3 as well. The rearrangement uses TRBV27 and TRBJ2-7; 11 nucleotides match TRBD2. Germline assignment: CDR1 MNHEY and CDR2 SMNVEV (reference sequence). CDR3 size: 15 residues. V lost 6 bases to trimming and J lost 1 base; unmatched junction nucleotides: 5. The CDR3 nucleotides are TGTGCCAGCAGAACCGGGACTAGCGGTTCCTACGAGCAGTACTTC. Its translation is CASRTGTSGSYEQYF.

V usage is TRBV7-8 and J usage is TRBJ2-7; D possibly corresponds to TRBD1 (5 bases). This CDR3 has 15 amino acids. The V end was cut by 7 bases, the J end by 4 bases, with 20 bases between. CDR1 and CDR2 from the germline V gene are SGHVS and FQNEAQ. CDR3: CASTLGPSNVYEQYF. The CDR3 nucleotides read TGTGCCAGCACCTTGGGGCCCTCCAATGTGTACGAGCAGTACTTC.

This clone was recorded only once. The CDR3 nucleotides are TGCGCCAGCAGCTCGGGGACCTGGGATGGAAAACTGTTTTTT. Translated: CASSSGTWDGKLFF. The chain links TRBV5-1 to TRBJ1-4; a possible D gene is TRBD1 (5 bases). From germline, CDR1 is SGHRS and CDR2 YFSETQ. V dropped 3 bases and J dropped 10 bases, with 16 bases sitting between them. CDR3 length: 14 residues.

The gene calls are TRBV4-1 and TRBJ2-7, with 10 nucleotides matching TRBD2. Germline V gene lookup returns CDR1 MGHRA and CDR2 YSYEKL. The CDR3 is made up of 14 amino acids. V lost 3 bases, J lost 4 bases, and 3 bases stayed unmatched. CDR3 sequence reads: CASSHGTSAYEQYF. For the CDR3, the DNA is TGCGCCAGCAGCCATGGGACTAGCGCGTACGAGCAGTACTTC.